Listed here are 12 T cell receptor beta chains from one sample, sequenced in a study of multiple sclerosis patients with progressive multifocal leukoencephalopathy. The assay was immunoSEQ multiplex PCR, and TCRdb's table has in-frame clones only and misses some. The table shows tens of thousands of clones, with 75% to 90% occurring only once. Time point reported: time of PML onset. The sample in question was PBMCs, obtained from a patient treated with natalizumab. These TCRs come from a woman aged 25 to 39 with progressive multifocal leukoencephalopathy.

The chain couples TRBV6-1 to TRBJ2-1; a weak D match, TRBD2 (6 bases). Trimming removed 5 bases at V and 14 bases at J, with 13 bases between. Germline V gives CDR1 MNHNS, CDR2 SASEGT. This CDR3 has 11 residues. CDR3 loop: CASSRLDEEFF. CDR3 coding DNA: TGTGCCAGCAGTCGACTAGACGAGGAGTTCTTC.

The CDR3 bases are TGTGCCAGCAGCGTCGATAATAGCAATCAGCCCCAGCATTTT. It encodes CASSVDNSNQPQHF. This sequence joins TRBV7-9 and TRBJ1-5; D remains ambiguous. The CDR3 runs 14 residues. V was trimmed by 5 bases and J by 0 bases, leaving 8 bases between them. Germline CDR1 SEHNR, CDR2 FQNEAQ (reference sequence).

This clone has a single count. This rearrangement joins TRBV6-5 to TRBJ2-3; D possibly corresponds to TRBD2 (6 bases). V lost 8 bases to trimming and J lost 5 bases, with 14 bases between them. The CDR3 sequence is 13 residues long. Looked up from germline, CDR1 is MNHEY and CDR2 is SVGAGI. CDR3 in DNA: TGTGCCAGCCGGGGGTTGACACGAGATACGCAGTATTTT. Protein product: CASRGLTRDTQYF.

This clone occurred once. V gene TRBV27 combines with J gene TRBJ1-2, with D perhaps TRBD1 (6 bases). Trimming shortened V by 0 bases and J by 4 bases, and 12 bases separated the two germline ends. This CDR3 contains 15 residues. Germline lookup yields CDR1 MNHEY and CDR2 SMNVEV (reference sequence). The CDR3 DNA reads as TGTGCCAGCAGTTTATCGTACAGGGCGGGCTATGGCTACACCTTC. It encodes CASSLSYRAGYGYTF.

The chain is built from TRBV2 and TRBJ2-7; D may be TRBD2 (6 bases). V lost 7 bases, J lost 6 bases, and 19 bases lay in between. The CDR3 sequence is 14 residues long. Looked up from germline, CDR1 is SNHLY and CDR2 is FYNNEI. CDR3 bases: TGTGCCAGCACCCTATTTCGGGACTCAGGCGAGCAGTACTTC. Its protein product is CASTLFRDSGEQYF.

This clone was recorded once. The rearrangement uses TRBV30 and TRBJ1-5, with unresolved D. The germline V gene encodes CDR1 GTSNPN and CDR2 SVGIG (reference sequence). CDR3 length equals 15 residues. V lost 0 bases to trimming and J lost 0 bases, with 9 bases between them. CDR3 amino acids: CAWSVGVGSNQPQHF. DNA for the CDR3: TGTGCCTGGAGTGTGGGAGTAGGTAGCAATCAGCCCCAGCATTTT.

The V and J genes are TRBV5-1 and TRBJ2-7; a possible D gene is TRBD2 (5 bases). Germline V gene sequence: CDR1 SGHRS, CDR2 YFSETQ. V was trimmed by 4 bases and J by 6 bases, leaving 14 bases between them. The CDR3 is 13 amino acids. DNA for the CDR3: TGCGCCAGCAGCCGTGACCCTGCGGGCGAGCAGTACTTC. It encodes CASSRDPAGEQYF. Looking up the rest from reference TRBV5-1 and TRBJ2-7 gives the full variable domain: KAGVTQTPRYLIKTRGQQVTLSCSPISGHRSVSWYQQTPGQGLQFLFEYFSETQRNKGNFPGRFSGRQFSNSRSEMNVSTLELGDSALYLCASSRDPAGEQYFGPGTRLTVT.

The chain uses TRBV2 and TRBJ1-1; 8 bases are a match to TRBD1. The CDR3 contains 13 residues. Germline V gene data show CDR1 as SNHLY and CDR2 as FYNNEI. Germline trimming cut 7 bases from V and 8 bases from J; bases unmatched to any gene: 9. The CDR3, as DNA: TGTGCCAGCAACGCAGGGGGCAAGGGGGAAGCTTTCTTT. It translates to CASNAGGKGEAFF.

J is TRBJ1-2 and V is TRBV6-1; maybe TRBD1 (6 bases). CDR3 size: 12 residues. Trimming took 7 bases from V and 8 from J, leaving 14 bases between them. Germline V lookup: CDR1 MNHNS, CDR2 SASEGT. The CDR3 nucleotides read TGTGCCAGCACCCCTACAGGGACCGGCTACACCTTC. It encodes CASTPTGTGYTF.

The chain links TRBV10-3 to TRBJ2-7; D not certain. V was clipped by 4 bases and J by 3 bases, with 7 bases between them. The germline gives CDR1 ENHRY, CDR2 SYGVKD. This CDR3 comprises 12 residues. The DNA of the CDR3 is TGTGCCATCAGTGGGGCCGTCTACGAGCAGTACTTC. It specifies CAISGAVYEQYF.

The chain uses TRBV30 and TRBJ2-6; 7 bases map to TRBD1. Unmatched junction bases numbered 10, after V lost 2 bases and J lost 0 bases. Germline CDR1 reads GTSNPN; CDR2 reads SVGIG (reference sequence). The length of the CDR3 is 18 residues. The CDR3 is CAWSPRDSFLSGANVLTF. DNA of the CDR3: TGTGCCTGGAGTCCCCGGGACAGCTTTCTCTCTGGGGCCAACGTCCTGACTTTC.

This sequence joins TRBV2 and TRBJ2-2, with 8 bases aligning to TRBD2. The V gene end was trimmed by 6 bases and the J gene end by 2 bases; junction bases not matched to a gene: 5. The germline CDR1 and CDR2 sequences are SNHLY and FYNNEI. The CDR3 is made up of 15 amino acids. In nucleotides, the CDR3 is TGTGCCAGCAGGCAGACTAGCGCTAACACCGGGGAGCTGTTTTTT. Its protein product is CASRQTSANTGELFF. Full variable domain (remainder filled in from reference TRBV2 and TRBJ2-2): EPEVTQTPSHQVTQMGQEVILRCVPISNHLYFYWYRQILGQKVEFLVSFYNNEISEKSEIFDDQFSVERPDGSNFTLKIRSTKLEDSAMYFCASRQTSANTGELFFGEGSRLTVL.